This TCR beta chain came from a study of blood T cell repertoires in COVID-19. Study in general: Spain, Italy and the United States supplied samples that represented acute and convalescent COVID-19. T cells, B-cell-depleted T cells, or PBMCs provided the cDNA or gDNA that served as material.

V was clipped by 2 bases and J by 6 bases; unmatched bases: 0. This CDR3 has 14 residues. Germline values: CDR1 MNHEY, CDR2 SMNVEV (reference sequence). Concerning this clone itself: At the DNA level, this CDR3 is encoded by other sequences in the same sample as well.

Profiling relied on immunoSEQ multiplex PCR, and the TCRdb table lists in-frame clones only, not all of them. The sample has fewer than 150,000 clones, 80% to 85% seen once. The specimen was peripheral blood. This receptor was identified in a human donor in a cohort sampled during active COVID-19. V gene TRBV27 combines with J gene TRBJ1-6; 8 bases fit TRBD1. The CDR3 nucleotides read TGTGCCAGCAGTTTAGGACAGGGTAATTCACCCCTCCACTTT. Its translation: CASSLGQGNSPLHF.